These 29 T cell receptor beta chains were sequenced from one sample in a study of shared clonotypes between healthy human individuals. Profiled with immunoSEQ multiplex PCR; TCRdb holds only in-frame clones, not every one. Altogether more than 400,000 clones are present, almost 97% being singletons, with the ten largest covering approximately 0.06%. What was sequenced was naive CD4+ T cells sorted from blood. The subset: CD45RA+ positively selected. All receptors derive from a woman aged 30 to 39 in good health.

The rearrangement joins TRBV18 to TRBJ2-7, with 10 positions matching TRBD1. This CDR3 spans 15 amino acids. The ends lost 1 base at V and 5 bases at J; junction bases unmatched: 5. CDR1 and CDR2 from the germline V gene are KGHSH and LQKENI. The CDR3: CASSPLGTGVDEQYF. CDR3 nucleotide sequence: TGTGCCAGCTCACCACTTGGGACAGGGGTGGACGAGCAGTACTTC.

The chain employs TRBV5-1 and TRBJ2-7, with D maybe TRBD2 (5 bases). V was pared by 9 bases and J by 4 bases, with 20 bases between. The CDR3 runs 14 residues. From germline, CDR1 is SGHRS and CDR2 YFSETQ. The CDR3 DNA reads TGCGCCACCAGAGAGGGTTCTGGTCGGTACGAGCAGTACTTC. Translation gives CATREGSGRYEQYF.

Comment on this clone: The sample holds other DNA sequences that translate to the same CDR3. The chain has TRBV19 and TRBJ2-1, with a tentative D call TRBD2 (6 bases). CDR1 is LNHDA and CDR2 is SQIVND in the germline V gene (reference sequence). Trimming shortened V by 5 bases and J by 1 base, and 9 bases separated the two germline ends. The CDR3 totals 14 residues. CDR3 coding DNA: TGTGCCAGTAGTGGAGGGCGATCCTACAATGAGCAGTTCTTC. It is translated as CASSGGRSYNEQFF.

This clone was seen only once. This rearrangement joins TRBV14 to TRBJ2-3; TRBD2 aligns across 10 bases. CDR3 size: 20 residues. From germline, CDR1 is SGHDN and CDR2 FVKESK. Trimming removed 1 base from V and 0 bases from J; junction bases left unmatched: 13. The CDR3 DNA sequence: TGTGCCAGCAGCCAAGTAGCTAGCGGGAGTGGGTCTAAAAGCACAGATACGCAGTATTTT. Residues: CASSQVASGSGSKSTDTQYF.

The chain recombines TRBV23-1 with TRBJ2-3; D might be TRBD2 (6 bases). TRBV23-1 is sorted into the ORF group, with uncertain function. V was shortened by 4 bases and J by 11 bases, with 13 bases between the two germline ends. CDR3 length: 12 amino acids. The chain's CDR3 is CASSRRGLGQYF. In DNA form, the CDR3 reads TGCGCCAGCAGTCGGCGGGGACTCGGGCAGTATTTT.

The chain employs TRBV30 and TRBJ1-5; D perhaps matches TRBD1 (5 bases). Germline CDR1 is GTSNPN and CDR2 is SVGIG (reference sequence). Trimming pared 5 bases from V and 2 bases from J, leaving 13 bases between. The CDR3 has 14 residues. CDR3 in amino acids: CAWGIQGGNQPQHF. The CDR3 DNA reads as TGTGCCTGGGGAATTCAGGGAGGCAATCAGCCCCAGCATTTT.

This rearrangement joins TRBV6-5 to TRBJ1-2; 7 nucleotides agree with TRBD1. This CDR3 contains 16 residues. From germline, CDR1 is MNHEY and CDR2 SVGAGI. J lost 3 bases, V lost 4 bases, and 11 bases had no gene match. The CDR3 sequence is CASSSHMTGTDYGYTF. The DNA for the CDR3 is TGTGCCAGCAGTTCTCATATGACCGGGACAGACTATGGCTACACCTTC.

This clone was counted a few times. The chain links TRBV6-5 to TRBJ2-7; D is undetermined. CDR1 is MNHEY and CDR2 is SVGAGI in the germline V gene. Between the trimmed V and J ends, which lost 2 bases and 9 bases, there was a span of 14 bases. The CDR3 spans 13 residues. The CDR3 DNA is TGTGCCAGCAGTTACGACCAGCGCCTAGGGCAGTACTTC. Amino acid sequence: CASSYDQRLGQYF.

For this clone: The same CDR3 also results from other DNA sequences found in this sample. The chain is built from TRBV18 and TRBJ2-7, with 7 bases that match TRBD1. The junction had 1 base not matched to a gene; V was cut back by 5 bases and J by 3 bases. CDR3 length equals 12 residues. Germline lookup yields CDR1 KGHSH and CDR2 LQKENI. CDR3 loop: CASSGTDYEQYF. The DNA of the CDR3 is TGTGCCAGCTCAGGGACAGACTACGAGCAGTACTTC.

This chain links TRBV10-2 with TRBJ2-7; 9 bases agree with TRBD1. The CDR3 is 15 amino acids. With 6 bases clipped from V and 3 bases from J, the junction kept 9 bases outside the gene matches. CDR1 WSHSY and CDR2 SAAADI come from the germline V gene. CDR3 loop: CASRQGAEGGYEQYF. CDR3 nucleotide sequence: TGCGCCAGCAGACAGGGGGCCGAGGGAGGCTACGAGCAGTACTTC.

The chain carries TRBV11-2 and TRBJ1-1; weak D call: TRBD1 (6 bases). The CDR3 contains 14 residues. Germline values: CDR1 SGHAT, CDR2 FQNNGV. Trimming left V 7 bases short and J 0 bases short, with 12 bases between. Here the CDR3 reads CASTTGTMNTEAFF. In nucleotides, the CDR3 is TGTGCCAGCACCACCGGGACAATGAACACTGAAGCTTTCTTT.

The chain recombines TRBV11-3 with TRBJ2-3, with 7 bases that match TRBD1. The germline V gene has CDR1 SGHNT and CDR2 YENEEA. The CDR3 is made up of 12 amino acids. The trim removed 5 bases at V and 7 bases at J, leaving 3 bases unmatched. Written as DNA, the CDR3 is TGTGCCAGCAGCCGGGACAGAAATACGCAGTATTTT. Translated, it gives CASSRDRNTQYF. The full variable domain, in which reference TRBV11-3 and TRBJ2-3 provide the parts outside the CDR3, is EAGVVQSPRYKIIEKKQPVAFWCNPISGHNTLYWYLQNLGQGPELLIRYENEEAVDDSQLPKDRFSAERLKGVDSTLKIQPAELGDSAVYLCASSRDRNTQYFGPGTRLTVL.

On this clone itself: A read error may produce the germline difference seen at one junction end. This chain's CDR3 is CASRGGQTNTEELFF. As DNA, the CDR3 is TGTGCCAGCAGGGGGGGACAGACTAACACCGAGGAGCTGTTTTTT. The V and J genes are TRBV4-2 and TRBJ2-2; a weak D match, TRBD1 (7 bases). There are 15 residues in the CDR3. CDR1 and CDR2 (germline): LGHNA, YNFKEQ.

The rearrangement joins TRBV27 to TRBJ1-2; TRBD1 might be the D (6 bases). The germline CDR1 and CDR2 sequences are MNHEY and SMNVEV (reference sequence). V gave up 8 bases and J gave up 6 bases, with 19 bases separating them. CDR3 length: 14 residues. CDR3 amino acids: CASFSPGRDNGYTF. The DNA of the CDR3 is TGTGCCAGCTTCTCCCCAGGACGGGACAATGGCTACACCTTC.

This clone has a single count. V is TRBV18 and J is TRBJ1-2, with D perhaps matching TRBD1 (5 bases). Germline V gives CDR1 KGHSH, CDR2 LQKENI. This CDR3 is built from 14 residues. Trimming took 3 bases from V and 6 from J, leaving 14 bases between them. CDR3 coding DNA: TGTGCCAGCTCACCGCAAGGGGAACTACATGGCTACACCTTC. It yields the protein CASSPQGELHGYTF.

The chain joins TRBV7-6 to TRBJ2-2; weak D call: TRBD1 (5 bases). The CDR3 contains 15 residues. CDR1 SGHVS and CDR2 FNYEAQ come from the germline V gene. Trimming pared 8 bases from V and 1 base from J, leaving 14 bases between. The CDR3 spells CASRQGSWNTGELFF. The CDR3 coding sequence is TGTGCCAGCCGGCAGGGATCTTGGAACACCGGGGAGCTGTTTTTT.

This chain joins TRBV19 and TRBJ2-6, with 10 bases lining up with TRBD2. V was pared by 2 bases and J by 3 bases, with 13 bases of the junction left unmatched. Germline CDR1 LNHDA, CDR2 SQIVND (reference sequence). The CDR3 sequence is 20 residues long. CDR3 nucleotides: TGTGCCAGTAGTATATTTCAAGCTAGCGGGAGTCTATATGGGGCCAACGTCCTGACTTTC. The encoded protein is CASSIFQASGSLYGANVLTF.

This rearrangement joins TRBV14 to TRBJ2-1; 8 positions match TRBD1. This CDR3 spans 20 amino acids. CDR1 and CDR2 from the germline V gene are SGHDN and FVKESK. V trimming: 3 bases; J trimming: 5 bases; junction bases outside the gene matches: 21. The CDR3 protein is CASSHYRDQGANPFHNEQFF. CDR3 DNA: TGTGCCAGCAGCCACTACCGGGATCAGGGGGCGAATCCGTTCCACAATGAGCAGTTCTTC.

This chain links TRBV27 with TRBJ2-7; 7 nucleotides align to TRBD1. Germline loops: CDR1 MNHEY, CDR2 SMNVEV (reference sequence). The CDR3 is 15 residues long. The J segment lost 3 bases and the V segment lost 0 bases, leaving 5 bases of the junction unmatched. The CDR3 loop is CASSLSPDRVYEQYF. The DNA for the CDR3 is TGTGCCAGCAGTTTATCACCCGACAGGGTCTACGAGCAGTACTTC.

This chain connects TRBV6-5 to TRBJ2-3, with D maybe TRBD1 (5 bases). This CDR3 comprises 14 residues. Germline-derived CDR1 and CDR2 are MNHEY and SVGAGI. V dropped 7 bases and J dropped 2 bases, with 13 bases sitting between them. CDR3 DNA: TGTGCCAGCACCTCGTCAGGGTTCACAGATACGCAGTATTTT. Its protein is CASTSSGFTDTQYF.

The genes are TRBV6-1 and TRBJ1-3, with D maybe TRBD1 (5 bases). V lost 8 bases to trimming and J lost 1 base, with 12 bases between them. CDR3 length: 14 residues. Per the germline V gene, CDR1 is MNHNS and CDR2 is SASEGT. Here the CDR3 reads CASSAEGSGNTIYF. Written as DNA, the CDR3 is TGTGCCAGCTCCGCGGAGGGGTCTGGAAACACCATATATTTT.

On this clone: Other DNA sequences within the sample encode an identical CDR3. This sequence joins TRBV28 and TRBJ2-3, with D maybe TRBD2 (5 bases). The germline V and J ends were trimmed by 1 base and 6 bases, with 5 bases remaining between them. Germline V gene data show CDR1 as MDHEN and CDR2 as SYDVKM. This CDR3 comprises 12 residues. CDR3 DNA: TGTGCCAGCAGTTTATCGGGGGATACGCAGTATTTT. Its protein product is CASSLSGDTQYF.

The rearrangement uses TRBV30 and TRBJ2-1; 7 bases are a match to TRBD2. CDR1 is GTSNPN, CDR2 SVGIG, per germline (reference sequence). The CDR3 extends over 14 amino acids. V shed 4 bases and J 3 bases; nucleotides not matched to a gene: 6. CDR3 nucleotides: TGTGCCTGGACCGGCGGGAGCTTCTACAATGAGCAGTTCTTC. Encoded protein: CAWTGGSFYNEQFF.

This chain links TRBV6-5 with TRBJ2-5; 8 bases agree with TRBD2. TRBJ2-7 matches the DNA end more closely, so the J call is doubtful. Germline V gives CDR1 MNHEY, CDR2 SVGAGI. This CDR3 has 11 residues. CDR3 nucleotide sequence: TGTGCCAGCAGGACTAGCGCCGAGCAGTACTTC. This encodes CASRTSAEQYF.

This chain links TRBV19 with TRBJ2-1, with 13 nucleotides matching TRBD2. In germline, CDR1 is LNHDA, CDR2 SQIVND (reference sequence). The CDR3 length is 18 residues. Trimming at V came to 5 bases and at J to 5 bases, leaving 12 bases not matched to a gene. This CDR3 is CASSSTPLAGGTHNEQFF. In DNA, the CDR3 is TGTGCCAGTAGTTCCACCCCACTAGCGGGAGGGACCCACAATGAGCAGTTCTTC. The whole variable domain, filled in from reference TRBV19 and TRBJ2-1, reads DGGITQSPKYLFRKEGQNVTLSCEQNLNHDAMYWYRQDPGQGLRLIYYSQIVNDFQKGDIAEGYSVSREKKESFPLTVTSAQKNPTAFYLCASSSTPLAGGTHNEQFFGPGTRLTVL.

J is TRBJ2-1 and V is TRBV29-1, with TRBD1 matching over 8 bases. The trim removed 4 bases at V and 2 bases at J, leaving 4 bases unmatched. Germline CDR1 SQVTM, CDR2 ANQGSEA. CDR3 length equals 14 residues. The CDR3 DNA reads TGCAGCGTTGTTTGGGACAGGCCCTACAATGAGCAGTTCTTC. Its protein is CSVVWDRPYNEQFF.

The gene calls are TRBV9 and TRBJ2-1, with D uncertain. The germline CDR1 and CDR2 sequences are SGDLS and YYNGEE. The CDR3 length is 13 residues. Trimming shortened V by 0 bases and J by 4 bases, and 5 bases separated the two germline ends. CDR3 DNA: TGTGCCAGCAGCGTAGGTGCATACAATGAGCAGTTCTTC. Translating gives CASSVGAYNEQFF. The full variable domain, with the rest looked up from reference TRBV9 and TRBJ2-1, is DSGVTQTPKHLITATGQRVTLRCSPRSGDLSVYWYQQSLDQGLQFLIQYYNGEERAKGNILERFSAQQFPDLHSELNLSSLELGDSALYFCASSVGAYNEQFFGPGTRLTVL.

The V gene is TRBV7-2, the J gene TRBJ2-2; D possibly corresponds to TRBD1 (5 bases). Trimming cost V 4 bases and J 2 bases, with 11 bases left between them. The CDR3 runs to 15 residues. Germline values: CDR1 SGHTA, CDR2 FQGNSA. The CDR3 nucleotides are TGTGCCAGCAGCTCCGACAGACTTAACACCGGGGAGCTGTTTTTT. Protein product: CASSSDRLNTGELFF.

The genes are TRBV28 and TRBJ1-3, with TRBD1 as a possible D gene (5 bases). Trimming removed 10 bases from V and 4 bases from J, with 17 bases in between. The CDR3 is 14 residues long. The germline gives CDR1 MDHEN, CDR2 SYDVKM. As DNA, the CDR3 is TGTGCCACCTCGACAGACCCACAGGGAAACACCATATATTTT. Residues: CATSTDPQGNTIYF.